This T cell receptor beta chain is from a study of blood T cell repertoires in COVID-19. Sequenced by immunoSEQ multiplex PCR; TCRdb stores in-frame clones only, minus some. Among approximately 210,000 clones, approximately 85% were seen once, and the ten largest hold about 5.1%. This CDR3 comprises 15 residues. CDR1 MNHNY and CDR2 SVGAGI come from the germline V gene (reference sequence). The J segment lost 1 base and the V segment lost 10 bases, leaving 8 bases of the junction unmatched. The chain employs TRBV6-6 and TRBJ2-2; TRBD2 matches 8 bases. Sequenced input: peripheral blood. The receptor's source is a woman aged 70-85 years with active or convalescent COVID-19. CDR3 nucleotide sequence: TGTGCCACCAAGGTTAGCGGGATGAACACCGGGGAGCTGTTTTTT. This codes for CATKVSGMNTGELFF.